Sequencing of this T cell receptor beta chain was carried out in a study of CD8 T cells in Susac syndrome (dated by TCRdb to between 2018 and 2021). In the study overall: The study used repertoire sequencing to test whether antigen drove CD8+ T cell activation and differentiation in Susac syndrome. CD8+ T cell repertoire clonality was compared between about a dozen healthy donors, around 14 Susac syndrome patients and approximately 16 multiple sclerosis patients.

High-throughput TCR beta sequencing profiled peripheral blood CD8+ and CD4+ T cells from healthy donors, Susac syndrome patients and multiple sclerosis patients. The multiple sclerosis controls were treatment-naive patients whose relapsing-remitting disease, either stable or active, fulfilled the revised McDonald criteria. Bulk CD8+ and CD4+ T cells were purified by magnetic negative isolation, while CD8+ TEMRA cells were enriched using FACS. Blood was collected in EDTA tubes and processed within 24 hours, with PBMCs isolated through density gradient centrifugation. PBMCs intended for TCR sequencing were frozen in liquid nitrogen and were later thawed in a 37 degrees C water bath. The sorted or isolated CD4+, CD8+ and CD8+ TEMRA cells reached a purity of at least 90%. Sequences WNHNN (CDR1) and SYGVQD (CDR2) are obtained from the germline V gene (reference sequence). V is clipped by 5 bases and J by 5 bases, and the sequence between their germline boundaries is 16 bases long. From the cysteine up to the phenylalanine, the CDR3 has a length of 14 residues. Only CDR3 DNA is held: 42 bases, read in frame from base 1.

The sample holds a few counts of this clonotype. The antigen it recognizes is unknown. No much larger clone is present one base from it, and per-base qualities are unavailable. RNA was extracted using the RNeasy kit, and roughly 0.5 to 1 microgram was reverse transcribed with random hexamers. TCR beta CDR3 regions were amplified with the immunoSEQ multiplex PCR assay covering 54 Vbeta and 13 Jbeta segments. Bias from PCR amplification was corrected by using a synthetic template baseline for primer optimization and for computational correction. The authors' pipeline ran thus. Reads were assigned to V, D and J genes according to IMGT and analyzed in immunoSEQ Analyzer, with only productive sequences retained. To calculate clonality, Shannon entropy was normalized by log2 of the number of productive unique sequences and then subtracted from one. For each patient and control, public and private clones were evaluated within the 100 most prevalent clones. Clones were defined as Susac-specific when absent from the healthy and MS cohorts, from 1052 published viral clones and from other ImmuneACCESS disease sequences. In-frame beta chains were kept once TCRdb had trimmed the public reads at Q25 with fastp and called clones with MiXCR. Every entry covers one CDR3 protein and lists the most common genes and DNA from its rows. The authors' filters were not applied to this entry. The sample table holds some 300,000 distinct CDR3 sequences, of which roughly 85% were seen once. The top ten clones comprise 0.11% of the sample.

What the authors observed across the whole study: The number of individuals in the TCR sequencing and HLA analysis was acknowledged as relatively small.

This TCR was recovered from a human donor with multiple sclerosis. The sample comprised CD8+ T cells from PBMCs. The chain is assembled from TRBV10-1 and TRBJ2-7; tentative D gene TRBD1, with 5 bases matching. CDR3 protein: CASSWSGQPDEQYF. The nucleotide sequence is TGCGCCAGCAGTTGGTCAGGGCAGCCAGACGAGCAGTACTTC.